This T cell receptor (beta chain) was sequenced for a study of cytomegalovirus exposure and HLA in healthy donors. Points from the study as a whole: The study designated 150 or so TCR beta chains cytomegalovirus-associated. TCR beta sequences reportedly predicted most subjects' HLA-A and HLA-B alleles accurately. When analyzed later, a missense DCLRE1C variant was found to be linked to TCR beta V- and J-gene trimming.

In the case of this clone: Its antigen is as yet unknown.

PCR was performed using 60 Vbeta and 13 Jbeta primers. Assay: immunoSEQ multiplex PCR; the TCRdb copy retains only in-frame clones and omits some. In the table there are about 69,000 clones, 75% to 80% of which are singletons. The V and J ends lost 6 bases and 1 base, in that order; junction bases with no gene match: 10. The CDR3 totals 18 residues. In germline, CDR1 is SGHAT, CDR2 FQDESV (reference sequence). The sequence came from a man aged 18 to 35 in good health and CMV-seronegative. This chain links TRBV11-1 with TRBJ2-2; 11 bases are a match to TRBD1. The specimen was PBMCs. Here the CDR3 DNA reads TGTGCCAGCAGTTCGCCCCGGGACAGGGGGGTGAACACCGGGGAGCTGTTTTTT. Encoded protein: CASSSPRDRGVNTGELFF.